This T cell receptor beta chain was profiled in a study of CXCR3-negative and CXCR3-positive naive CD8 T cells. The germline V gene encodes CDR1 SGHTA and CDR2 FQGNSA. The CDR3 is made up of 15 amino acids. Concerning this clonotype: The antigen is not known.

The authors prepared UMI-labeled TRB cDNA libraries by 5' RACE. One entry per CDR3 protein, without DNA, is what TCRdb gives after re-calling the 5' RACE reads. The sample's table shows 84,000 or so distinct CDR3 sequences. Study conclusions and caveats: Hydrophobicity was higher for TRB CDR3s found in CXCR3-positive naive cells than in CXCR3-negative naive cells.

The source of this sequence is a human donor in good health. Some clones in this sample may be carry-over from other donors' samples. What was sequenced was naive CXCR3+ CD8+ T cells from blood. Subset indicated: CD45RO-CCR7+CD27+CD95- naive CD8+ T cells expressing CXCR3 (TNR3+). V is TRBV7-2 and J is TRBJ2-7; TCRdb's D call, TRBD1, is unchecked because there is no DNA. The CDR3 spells CASSLAPGPAYEQYF.